This section outlines one T cell receptor (delta chain) sequence together with its context. Antigen specificity is unknown. This sample also contains other DNA sequences that code for the same CDR3. Between about 96% and 99.6% of sorted thymocytes were Vdelta1+. This specimen comes from a study of Vδ1+ human thymocytes. Findings and caveats of the study: Thymic TRG and TRD repertoires appeared highly polyclonal, with Gaussian CDR3 length distributions. Bulk repertoire data may be misinterpreted because of unexpected Vdelta2 sequences. Approximately 19% of thymic delta-chain sequences were Vdelta2, with few Vdelta3, unlike blood Vdelta1+ controls.

V lost 0 bases to trimming and J lost 0 bases, with 14 bases between them. The CDR3 spans 17 residues. Germline lookup yields CDR1 TSWWSYY and CDR2 QGS. The template was reverse-transcribed extracted RNA. Multiplex PCR used pooled V-gene forward primers and a constant-region reverse primer to amplify CDR3s. TCRdb redid clone calling on the multiplex PCR reads using CATT. Among 70,000 or so delta-chain clones listed, approximately 34% were seen once. This TCR derives from a boy under three years old who had congenital heart surgery. The sample consisted of Vdelta1+ gamma-delta thymocytes from the thymus. Subset: FACS-sorted CD3+ TCRalphabeta- TCRVdelta1+ TCRVdelta2- thymocytes. The gene calls are TRDV1 and TRDJ1, with D unclear. CDR3 bases: TGTGCTCTTGGGGAACTCCGCCCCCCATTATACACCGATAAACTCATCTTT. Its translation is CALGELRPPLYTDKLIF.